Each of the 30 T cell receptor beta chains below was sequenced from the same sample in a study of control samples from healthy donors and cancer patients. Only in-frame clones appear in the TCRdb table, and some are missing; sequencing was by immunoSEQ multiplex PCR. The sample consists of 160,000 or so clones, about 93% of them appearing once. Sequencing used blood. These receptors came from a man aged 50-59 years in good health.

The V gene is TRBV9, the J gene TRBJ2-7, with D perhaps TRBD1 (5 bases). Deletions cut 2 bases from V and 3 bases from J, with 9 bases between. The CDR3 has 13 amino acids. Germline lookup yields CDR1 SGDLS and CDR2 YYNGEE. Here the CDR3 reads CASSVDTFYEQYF. CDR3 DNA sequence: TGTGCCAGCAGCGTGGACACCTTCTACGAGCAGTACTTC.

The CDR3 region is CASSFLGEASYEQYF. The CDR3 DNA follows: TGTGCCAGCAGCTTTCTGGGGGAGGCCTCCTACGAGCAGTACTTC. The rearrangement links TRBV11-1 to TRBJ2-7, with D perhaps matching TRBD2 (6 bases). The V end was cut by 3 bases, the J end by 0 bases, with 12 bases between. This CDR3 is built from 15 residues. Germline loops: CDR1 SGHAT, CDR2 FQDESV (reference sequence).

This chain joins TRBV5-4 and TRBJ2-7, with a tentative D call TRBD1 (7 bases). V lost 2 bases and J 5 bases, leaving 20 bases between the germline ends. The germline V gene encodes CDR1 SGHNT and CDR2 YYREEE (reference sequence). This CDR3 comprises 16 residues. The CDR3 nucleotides are TGTGCCAGCAGCTTTGCCCTCCAGGGGGGAAGGGACGAGCAGTACTTC. Protein product: CASSFALQGGRDEQYF.

The chain recombines TRBV29-1 with TRBJ2-1; 13 nucleotides align to TRBD2. The germline V gene has CDR1 SQVTM and CDR2 ANQGSEA. J gave up 1 base and V 7 bases, and 10 bases lay outside the gene matches. The length of the CDR3 is 17 residues. CDR3 bases: TGCAGCGCCGCCGGACTAGCGGGGGAGGGGTCCTACAATGAGCAGTTCTTC. It codes for CSAAGLAGEGSYNEQFF.

CDR3 residues: CASSLSSSNQPQHF. CDR3 coding DNA: TGTGCCAGCAGTTTATCGTCTAGCAATCAGCCCCAGCATTTT. The chain is built from TRBV27 and TRBJ1-5; D gene ambiguous. The V end lost 0 bases, the J end lost 0 bases, and 3 bases lay between the germline ends. From germline, CDR1 is MNHEY and CDR2 SMNVEV (reference sequence). The length of the CDR3 is 14 residues.

This clone was observed a single time. The chain links TRBV5-6 to TRBJ1-1; 11 nucleotides match TRBD1. The CDR3 sequence is 16 residues long. CDR1 is SGHDT and CDR2 is YYEEEE in the germline V gene. Trimming cost V 4 bases and J 0 bases; bases outside gene matches: 5. CDR3 DNA: TGTGCCAGCAGCCCCGGGACAGGGGGTTTGAACACTGAAGCTTTCTTT. Its protein product is CASSPGTGGLNTEAFF.

V usage is TRBV2 and J usage is TRBJ1-2, with 7 nucleotides matching TRBD1. Germline values: CDR1 SNHLY, CDR2 FYNNEI. The CDR3 contains 15 residues. V was pared by 4 bases and J by 2 bases, with 7 bases of the junction left unmatched. The CDR3 DNA reads TGTGCCAGCAGTGTGAAGGCAGGGGGAAACTATGGCTACACCTTC. Its protein product is CASSVKAGGNYGYTF.

The rearrangement uses TRBV4-1 and TRBJ2-2; TRBD2 is a possible D gene (5 bases). The CDR3 extends over 16 amino acids. The germline V gene encodes CDR1 MGHRA and CDR2 YSYEKL. V was pared by 3 bases and J by 4 bases, with 15 bases between. This CDR3 is CASSQPLSDRTGELFF. The DNA of the CDR3 is TGCGCCAGCAGCCAGCCGCTTAGCGACCGCACCGGGGAGCTGTTTTTT.

The chain recombines TRBV27 with TRBJ1-6; no firm D call. CDR3 length: 14 residues. Germline V gene lookup returns CDR1 MNHEY and CDR2 SMNVEV (reference sequence). V was clipped by 1 base and J by 7 bases, with 8 bases between them. CDR3 amino acids: CASSLLRANSPLHF. Here the CDR3 DNA reads TGTGCCAGCAGTTTATTGAGGGCCAATTCACCCCTCCACTTT.

This chain connects TRBV28 to TRBJ2-7, with TRBD1 identical over 8 bases. This CDR3 contains 15 residues. With 5 bases clipped from V and 5 bases from J, the junction kept 11 bases outside the gene matches. The germline V gene encodes CDR1 MDHEN and CDR2 SYDVKM. CDR3 region: CASSPRQGTWHEQYF. CDR3 coding DNA: TGTGCCAGCAGTCCCCGACAGGGGACGTGGCACGAGCAGTACTTC.

J is TRBJ2-1 and V is TRBV10-1; 10 nucleotides agree with TRBD2. Per germline, CDR1 WNHNN and CDR2 SYGVQD (reference sequence). Unmatched junction bases numbered 7, after V lost 6 bases and J lost 8 bases. This CDR3 spans 14 amino acids. The CDR3 coding sequence is TGCGCCAGCAGCGCCCCGGGACTAGCGTATGAGCAGTTCTTC. Its translation: CASSAPGLAYEQFF.

The chain links TRBV3-1 (or the pseudogene TRBV3-2) to TRBJ2-5, with D maybe TRBD2 (7 bases). The CDR3 has 14 residues. V was trimmed by 1 base and J by 5 bases, leaving 11 bases between them. CDR1 and CDR2 (germline): LGHDT, YNNKEL (reference sequence). This chain's CDR3 is CASSQGTRGETQYF. As DNA, the CDR3 is TGTGCCAGCAGCCAAGGGACTAGGGGGGAGACCCAGTACTTC.

The chain has TRBV20-1 and TRBJ2-7; either TRBD1 or TRBD2 may supply D (5 bases each). V shed 6 bases and J shed 5 bases, with 8 bases lying between them. Germline V gives CDR1 DFQATT, CDR2 SNEGSKA (reference sequence). This CDR3 spans 10 amino acids. DNA of the CDR3: TGCAGTGCCGGGACCAACGAGCAGTACTTC. It translates to CSAGTNEQYF.

The V and J genes are TRBV6-5 and TRBJ1-6; possible D gene TRBD1, 6 bases. The V end was cut by 8 bases, the J end by 9 bases, with 11 bases between. The germline gives CDR1 MNHEY, CDR2 SVGAGI. The CDR3 runs 12 residues. The DNA of the CDR3 is TGTGCCAGCTCAGGGGAACGTTCACCCCTCCACTTT. This codes for CASSGERSPLHF.

V is TRBV14 and J is TRBJ1-1; 7 nucleotides match TRBD1. The germline V gene has CDR1 SGHDN and CDR2 FVKESK. V trimming: 5 bases; J trimming: 6 bases; junction bases outside the gene matches: 6. CDR3 length equals 13 residues. The CDR3 spells CASSSQGPAEAFF. The CDR3 nucleotides are TGTGCCAGCAGCTCACAGGGGCCCGCTGAAGCTTTCTTT.

The gene calls are TRBV19 and TRBJ2-2; 7 bases match TRBD2. The CDR3 is made up of 14 amino acids. The germline gives CDR1 LNHDA, CDR2 SQIVND (reference sequence). Losses at the gene ends were 1 base for V and 5 bases for J; bases not matched to a gene: 1. The CDR3: CASSIGLATGELFF. The DNA of the CDR3 is TGTGCCAGTAGTATAGGACTAGCTACCGGGGAGCTGTTTTTT.

V and J are TRBV19 and TRBJ1-2; tentatively, D is TRBD1 (6 bases). Germline CDR1 and CDR2: LNHDA and SQIVND (reference sequence). The length of the CDR3 is 12 residues. V lost 5 bases to trimming and J lost 8 bases, with 12 bases between them. The CDR3 here is CASSFGGAGYTF. The DNA for the CDR3 is TGTGCCAGTAGTTTCGGGGGCGCCGGCTACACCTTC.

The CDR3 region is CASEPDRGGQETQYF. CDR3 in DNA: TGTGCCAGCGAGCCGGACAGGGGGGGACAAGAGACCCAGTACTTC. J is TRBJ2-5 and V is TRBV18, with 10 bases that match TRBD1. The CDR3 has 15 amino acids. Germline CDR1 and CDR2: KGHSH and LQKENI. V shed 8 bases, J shed 2 bases, and the junction held 8 bases outside the gene matches.

The V gene is TRBV9, the J gene TRBJ2-3; 13 bases match TRBD2. This CDR3 region has 16 residues. V trimming: 3 bases; J trimming: 5 bases; junction bases outside the gene matches: 6. CDR1 SGDLS and CDR2 YYNGEE come from the germline V gene. The CDR3 DNA follows: TGTGCCAGCAGCGACGGACTAGCGGGAGTGAGAGATACGCAGTATTTT. This sequence encodes CASSDGLAGVRDTQYF.

V is TRBV2 and J is TRBJ1-6; tentatively, D is TRBD1 (5 bases). Trimming shortened V by 7 bases and J by 6 bases, and 13 bases separated the two germline ends. The CDR3 has 14 amino acids. CDR1 SNHLY and CDR2 FYNNEI come from the germline V gene. CDR3 loop: CASTPGLGNSPLHF. CDR3 in DNA: TGTGCCAGCACTCCGGGACTGGGTAATTCACCCCTCCACTTT.

This clone was detected once. The chain has TRBV11-2 and TRBJ1-5; no clear D gene. The V gene's germline CDR1 is SGHAT and CDR2 FQNNGV. CDR3 length: 15 residues. Trimming pared 0 bases from V and 2 bases from J, leaving 8 bases between. The CDR3 DNA reads as TGTGCCAGCAGCTTAGAGCGGGGAGGCAATCAGCCCCAGCATTTT. Residues: CASSLERGGNQPQHF.

The rearrangement joins TRBV6-5 to TRBJ2-1; D gene uncertain. Looked up from germline, CDR1 is MNHEY and CDR2 is SVGAGI. The CDR3 sequence is 12 residues long. V was pared by 3 bases and J by 10 bases, with 10 bases between. Here the CDR3 reads CASSYYGIEQFF. In DNA, the CDR3 is TGTGCCAGCAGTTATTACGGAATAGAGCAGTTCTTC.

The chain carries TRBV7-9 and TRBJ2-7, with 13 bases matching TRBD2. The CDR3 runs to 16 residues. Germline V gives CDR1 SEHNR, CDR2 FQNEAQ (reference sequence). The trim removed 4 bases at V and 4 bases at J, leaving 7 bases unmatched. This CDR3 is CASSSLGLAGKYEQYF. DNA of the CDR3: TGTGCCAGCAGCTCCTTGGGACTAGCGGGAAAGTACGAGCAGTACTTC.

The CDR3 sequence is CASSRDEGETQYF. CDR3 nucleotide sequence: TGTGCCAGTAGTAGGGACGAGGGAGAGACCCAGTACTTC. The genes are TRBV19 and TRBJ2-5, with D possibly called TRBD1 or TRBD2 (5 bases each). Germline CDR1 reads LNHDA; CDR2 reads SQIVND (reference sequence). The CDR3 spans 13 residues. Trimming shortened V by 4 bases and J by 4 bases, and 10 bases separated the two germline ends.

CDR3 coding DNA: TGTGCCAGCAGCGAACGGGGGAGAGGCACCGGGGAGCTGTTTTTT. Amino acids: CASSERGRGTGELFF. V is TRBV7-2 and J is TRBJ2-2, with D perhaps TRBD2 (6 bases). Trimming took off 5 bases at V and 4 bases at J, with 14 bases between the two ends. Germline V gene sequence: CDR1 SGHTA, CDR2 FQGNSA. The CDR3 runs to 15 residues. The whole variable domain, filled in from reference TRBV7-2 and TRBJ2-2, reads GAGVSQSPSNKVTEKGKDVELRCDPISGHTALYWYRQSLGQGLEFLIYFQGNSAPDKSGLPSDRFSAERTGGSVSTLTIQRTQQEDSAVYLCASSERGRGTGELFFGEGSRLTVL.

This sequence joins TRBV5-4 and TRBJ1-3; TRBD1 matches at 7 bases. The CDR3 loop spans 14 amino acids. V lost 4 bases, J lost 4 bases, and 5 bases stayed unmatched. The V gene's germline CDR1 is SGHNT and CDR2 YYREEE (reference sequence). DNA for the CDR3: TGTGCCAGCAGCAATCCGGGACAGGGAAACACCATATATTTT. Encoded protein: CASSNPGQGNTIYF.

The rearrangement uses TRBV5-1 and TRBJ1-4; no firm D call. V was cut by 1 base and J by 2 bases, with 6 bases left in between. The CDR3 covers 14 residues. Germline V lookup: CDR1 SGHRS, CDR2 YFSETQ. The CDR3 here is CASSLFSTNEKLFF. The DNA for the CDR3 is TGCGCCAGCAGCTTGTTTAGCACTAATGAAAAACTGTTTTTT. The full variable domain, completed using reference TRBV5-1 and TRBJ1-4, is KAGVTQTPRYLIKTRGQQVTLSCSPISGHRSVSWYQQTPGQGLQFLFEYFSETQRNKGNFPGRFSGRQFSNSRSEMNVSTLELGDSALYLCASSLFSTNEKLFFGSGTQLSVL.

This rearrangement joins TRBV28 to TRBJ2-3, with D hard to call. V lost 3 bases and J 8 bases, leaving 6 bases between the germline ends. The V gene's germline CDR1 is MDHEN and CDR2 SYDVKM. The CDR3 contains 11 residues. CDR3 DNA: TGTGCCAGCAGTTTCCTGAGTACGCAGTATTTT. It yields the protein CASSFLSTQYF.

This chain uses TRBV3-1 (or the pseudogene TRBV3-2) with TRBJ1-3; 7 bases align to TRBD1. Germline trimming cut 2 bases from V and 2 bases from J; bases unmatched to any gene: 0. CDR3 length: 14 residues. Germline assignment: CDR1 LGHDT and CDR2 YNNKEL (reference sequence). The CDR3 protein is CASSQQGAGNTIYF. For the CDR3, the DNA is TGTGCCAGCAGCCAACAGGGGGCTGGAAACACCATATATTTT.

V usage is TRBV29-1 and J usage is TRBJ1-1; D is possibly TRBD1 (5 bases). Trimming shortened V by 6 bases and J by 0 bases, and 14 bases separated the two germline ends. Germline CDR1 SQVTM, CDR2 ANQGSEA. This CDR3 contains 14 residues. In nucleotides, the CDR3 is TGCAGCGTGCTTAGGGGTAGTATGAACACTGAAGCTTTCTTT. Translated: CSVLRGSMNTEAFF. Looking up the rest from reference TRBV29-1 and TRBJ1-1 gives the full variable domain: SAVISQKPSRDICQRGTSLTIQCQVDSQVTMMFWYRQQPGQSLTLIATANQGSEATYESGFVIDKFPISRPNLTFSTLTVSNMSPEDSSIYLCSVLRGSMNTEAFFGQGTRLTVV.